The T cell receptor (beta chain) described here comes from a study of blood T cell repertoires in COVID-19. At the level of the study: Collection of acute and convalescent COVID-19 samples took place in the United States, Italy and Spain. From T cells, B-cell-depleted T cells, or PBMCs came the material, which was cDNA or gDNA.

From germline, CDR1 is LNHDA and CDR2 SQIVND (reference sequence). V was shortened by 7 bases and J by 4 bases, with 13 bases between the two germline ends. The CDR3 loop spans 14 amino acids. Original processing methods: Estimates of nucleated cell counts were drawn from the amplification of reference gene primers. Profiled with immunoSEQ multiplex PCR; TCRdb holds only in-frame clones, not every one. V and J calls and clone size follow that table, whereas D and trimming were derived from the DNA. This sample has roughly 78,000 clones; roughly 88% occur once, and the top ten carry about 27%. This receptor was obtained from a man in his forties or fifties with acute or convalescent COVID-19. Sequenced sample: peripheral blood. The chain uses TRBV19 and TRBJ1-4, with D possibly TRBD1 on 5 matching bases. CDR3 in DNA: TGTGCCAGTAAATGGGAGGGGATTAATGAAAAACTGTTTTTT. Its protein is CASKWEGINEKLFF. Using reference TRBV19 and TRBJ1-4 for the parts outside the CDR3, the full variable domain is DGGITQSPKYLFRKEGQNVTLSCEQNLNHDAMYWYRQDPGQGLRLIYYSQIVNDFQKGDIAEGYSVSREKKESFPLTVTSAQKNPTAFYLCASKWEGINEKLFFGSGTQLSVL.